These 7 T cell receptor beta chains share one sample of origin, sequenced in a study of cytomegalovirus exposure and HLA in healthy donors. 13 Jbeta primers and 60 Vbeta primers were used for the PCR. Clones were sequenced by immunoSEQ multiplex PCR, and TCRdb holds only the in-frame ones, with some missing. The table lists about 250,000 clones, 80% of them singletons. Sequenced sample: PBMCs. The source is a girl aged 2-10 years in good health and CMV-seronegative.

This sequence joins TRBV11-2 and TRBJ2-5; 9 positions agree with TRBD2. The trim removed 3 bases at V and 5 bases at J, leaving 4 bases unmatched. Germline CDR1 is SGHAT and CDR2 is FQNNGV. CDR3 length equals 14 residues. The CDR3 nucleotides read TGTGCCAGCAGCTTTACAACTAGCGGGGAGACCCAGTACTTC. This codes for CASSFTTSGETQYF.

The chain is built from TRBV4-1 and TRBJ1-4; D is undetermined. Germline V lookup: CDR1 MGHRA, CDR2 YSYEKL. V was trimmed by 0 bases and J by 1 base, leaving 15 bases between them. The CDR3 covers 18 residues. The CDR3 here is CASSQDLRGKGTNEKLFF. DNA for the CDR3: TGCGCCAGCAGCCAAGATTTACGGGGAAAGGGAACTAATGAAAAACTGTTTTTT.

The chain employs TRBV2 and TRBJ2-1; 8 nucleotides match TRBD1. Germline V gene data show CDR1 as SNHLY and CDR2 as FYNNEI. This CDR3 contains 19 residues. V lost 6 bases, J lost 2 bases, and 18 bases stayed unmatched. In DNA, the CDR3 is TGTGCCAGCAGCCGGGACAGGACAATGCCCTCCTATACCTACAATGAGCAGTTCTTC. Protein: CASSRDRTMPSYTYNEQFF.

This chain links TRBV7-9 with TRBJ2-3; D gene uncertain. Germline V lookup: CDR1 SEHNR, CDR2 FQNEAQ (reference sequence). Trimming stripped 1 base from V and 0 bases from J, with 5 bases between. This CDR3 has 14 residues. For the CDR3, the DNA is TGTGCCAGCAGCTTAGGTATAAGCACAGATACGCAGTATTTT. This codes for CASSLGISTDTQYF.

The V call is TRBV6-5, the J call TRBJ2-7; 9 nucleotides agree with TRBD1. CDR3 length equals 15 residues. The germline gives CDR1 MNHEY, CDR2 SVGAGI. Unmatched junction bases numbered 6, after V lost 2 bases and J lost 4 bases. The CDR3 DNA follows: TGTGCCAGCAGTTACGACGGGACAGGGCCTTACGAGCAGTACTTC. Encoded protein: CASSYDGTGPYEQYF.

Points on this clone: The CDR3 ends on some other residue instead of the conserved phenylalanine or tryptophan, so this is likely a read error. The DNA is left out, because the CDR3 cannot be placed on it with certainty; the CDR3 is given as TCRdb lists it. The genes are TRBV9 and TRBJ2-7; the listed D gene, TRBD1, was not tested against the DNA. From its first to its last residue, the CDR3 has 12 amino acids. The germline CDR1 and CDR2 sequences are SGDLS and YYNGEE. The CDR3 reads CASSALPGSKYL.

Only one count was recorded for this clone. The rearrangement joins TRBV6-5 to TRBJ2-3, with unresolved D. From germline, CDR1 is MNHEY and CDR2 SVGAGI. V lost 4 bases, J lost 1 base, and 15 bases lay in between. There are 16 residues in the CDR3. The CDR3 region is CASSFEIAYGTDTQYF. In DNA form, the CDR3 reads TGTGCCAGCAGTTTCGAAATCGCCTACGGCACAGATACGCAGTATTTT.